This entry describes one TCR beta chain. It has no known antigen specificity. Base qualities are not provided; no much larger clone lies one nucleotide away. Participants in the prospective study were aged roughly 18 to 95 years, lived in over 20 United States geographic areas, and enrolled through a virtual design. To assign participants to cohorts, the prospective study relied on clinical history that participants themselves reported in a screening survey and a study questionnaire. In the prospective study, whole blood, serum and a nasopharyngeal or oropharyngeal swab were collected from each participant by mobile phlebotomists. Over a roughly 2-month period, participants in the prospective study had the option of providing additional blood draws and questionnaires. Before DNA extraction, blood samples from the prospective study were shipped at room temperature or frozen. The immunoSEQ Assay, a bias-controlled multiplex PCR, was used to amplify TCRbeta CDR3 regions from genomic DNA. As for the original processing: Nucleated cell counts per sample were estimated from amplification of reference gene primers within the assay. To quantify the absolute abundance of each unique TCRbeta CDR3 rearrangement, sequence reads were collapsed and filtered. For each sample, productive Simpson clonality was calculated as the square root of Simpson's diversity index over productive rearrangements. Not all clones reach the TCRdb copy of this immuneACCESS table, which keeps in-frame sequences only. Checked studies attribute under half of the gap to unresolved V genes and leave the rest unexplained. The V and J calls and clone size come from that table; D and trimming were worked out from the DNA. The sample table holds around 180,000 clones, of which around three quarters were seen once. Clones ranked in the top ten supply around 17% of the sample.

The data originate from a study of blood T cell repertoires in COVID-19 (dated by TCRdb to 2020 to 2022). At the level of the whole study: Samples covering the acute and convalescent phases of COVID-19 were provided by collaborators in the United States, Italy and Spain. The material from the prospective study consisted of cDNA or gDNA derived from T cells, B-cell-depleted T cells, or PBMCs. Subjects who had been exposed to COVID-19, were actively infected with it, or had recovered from it provided the deeply sampled blood TCRbeta repertoires that made up the dataset. The repertoires were released in a freely available public database intended as a resource for research on the immune response to SARS-CoV-2. Samples came from the ongoing ImmuneRACE study (first 160 participants) plus 1,254 subjects from 6 global collaborators. Nearly every sample came with metadata listing a de-identified subject ID, COVID-19 status, age in years and sex. Where available, HLA class I and class II types were taken from metadata supplied by the sample provider and were not determined by assay-based typing. The study at large found these results: The quantity of clinical and demographic metadata differed by source and by participant and was supplied without curation.

The sequencing input was PBMCs or T cells enriched from blood (not recorded which). The source of this sequence is a woman in her forties or fifties with acute COVID-19.

The nucleotide sequence reads as follows: TGTGCCAGCAGTACCTCAGGCGGGGACCAAGAGACCCAGTACTTC. It translates to CASSTSGGDQETQYF. The V and J segments used are TRBV6-5 and TRBJ2-5; the D gene is possibly TRBD2, with 6 bases matching. The germline V gene yields MNHEY for CDR1 and SVGAGI for CDR2. The CDR3, cysteine through phenylalanine, is 15 amino acids long. Just CDR3 DNA is preserved here, 45 bases in frame from base 1. Trimming takes 5 bases from V and 0 bases from J, and the germline ends sit 13 bases apart.